A selection of T cell receptor beta chains follows, all from one sample in a study of regulatory T cells in long-lasting Graves disease. TCRdb re-derived calls from the multiplex PCR reads in MiXCR, one entry per CDR3 protein. This table has about 430,000 distinct CDR3 sequences, approximately 22% appearing once. The sample consisted of peripheral blood mononuclear cells (PBMCs), taken when the disease was refractory, from a patient treated with antithyroid drugs. These TCRs come from a female donor with Graves disease. The CDR3 runs from the conserved cysteine through the conserved F or W. Each record gives: CDR3 length, D gene, V gene, clone size, J gene, CDR3 DNA, CDR3 protein. A D gene is named only where the DNA matches it firmly. Size tells how often a clone was seen (once, few, many) or the class of an expanded clone, and some rows leave it out.

16,TRBD2,TRBV5-5,few,TRBJ2-5,TGTGCCAGCAGCCCCCCGGGACTAGCGGGACAAGAGACCCAGTACTTC,CASSPPGLAGQETQYF
13,NA,TRBV10-1,NA,TRBJ1-3,TGCGCCAGCAGTGAGTCGCCGGGAAACACCATATATTTT,CASSESPGNTIYF
14,NA,TRBV28,many,TRBJ1-1,TGTGCCAGCAGTCCCCGACTACGGACCCTTGAAGCTTTCTTT,CASSPRLRTLEAFF
15,TRBD1,TRBV14,NA,TRBJ2-7,TGTGCCAGCAGCCTGACTCAGGGGGCGGTCTACGAGCAGTACTTC,CASSLTQGAVYEQYF
16,TRBD2,TRBV12-3/TRBV12-4,many,TRBJ2-7,TGTGCCAGCAGTGGGGGGGGACTAGCGGTTTCCTACGAGCAGTACTTC,CASSGGGLAVSYEQYF
15,NA,TRBV28,many,TRBJ2-7,TGTGCCAGCAGTTTGGCGGGGACAGCATCCTACGAGCAGTACTTC,CASSLAGTASYEQYF
14,TRBD2,TRBV28,few,TRBJ2-3,TGTGCCAGCAGTTATGGCGGGAGCGTAGATACGCAGTATTTT,CASSYGGSVDTQYF
14,NA,TRBV15,many,TRBJ1-1,TGTGCCACCAGCAGAGATCCAGGGGCCACTGAAGCTTTCTTT,CATSRDPGATEAFF
17,NA,TRBV12-3/TRBV12-4,NA,TRBJ2-3,TGTGCCAGCAGTTTAGCGCTATTAGCGGTTAGCACAGATACGCAGTATTTT,CASSLALLAVSTDTQYF
14,TRBD2,TRBV18,NA,TRBJ2-7,TGTGCCAGCTCACCCGGGGACTATTCCTACGAGCAGTACTTC,CASSPGDYSYEQYF
17,TRBD1,TRBV6-1,NA,TRBJ1-5,TGTGCCAGCAGCCACCGGGACAGAAAAAATAGCAATCAGCCCCAGCATTTT,CASSHRDRKNSNQPQHF
12,NA,TRBV6-1,NA,TRBJ2-3,TGTGCCAGCACCGACGAGAGGACCCGCGGGTATTTT,CASTDERTRGYF
18,NA,TRBV7-9,few,TRBJ1-2,TGTGCCAGCAGCTTTAGTGGCGCTCAAGGGGGGGGATCGTATGGCTACACCTTC,CASSFSGAQGGGSYGYTF
14,TRBD2,TRBV28,many,TRBJ2-7,TGTGCCAGCACCAGGACTAGCGGGGCCTACGAGCAGTACTTC,CASTRTSGAYEQYF
15,TRBD1,TRBV25-1,NA,TRBJ2-5,TGTGCCAGCAGTGAATCAGTGGACAGGGAAGAGACCCAGTACTTC,CASSESVDREETQYF
12,NA,TRBV7-9,NA,TRBJ1-4,TGTGCCAGCAGCTTAGTAGATGAAAAACTGTTTTTT,CASSLVDEKLFF
14,TRBD1,TRBV30,few,TRBJ2-7,TGTGCCTGGGAGGAGGGGACAGGGGCCTACGAGCAGTACTTC,CAWEEGTGAYEQYF
15,NA,TRBV28,few,TRBJ2-1,TGTGCCAGCAGTTTATGGGCTAGAGGAGTCAATGAGCAGTTCTTC,CASSLWARGVNEQFF
12,NA,TRBV11-2,many,TRBJ1-2,TGTGCCAGCAGTCGGGACCGGTCACACTACACCTTC,CASSRDRSHYTF
14,TRBD1,TRBV20-1,few,TRBJ2-7,TGCAGTGCTAGAGATCACAGGGGTGCCTACGAGCAGTACTTC,CSARDHRGAYEQYF
14,NA,TRBV20-1,NA,TRBJ2-7,TGCAGTGCTCAGATGGCAGGGGGGAGTTACGAGCAGTACTTC,CSAQMAGGSYEQYF
14,NA,TRBV9,few,TRBJ2-2,TGTGCCAGCAGCGTAGCGGGGGTGGCCGGGGAGCTGTTTTTT,CASSVAGVAGELFF
11,NA,TRBV30,many,TRBJ2-5,TGTGCCTGGACTAGCTTGGAGACCCAGTACTTC,CAWTSLETQYF
18,TRBD1,TRBV5-1,many,TRBJ1-1,TGCGCCAGCAGCTTGCCCCGGGACAGGGTAACCGAGAACACTGAAGCTTTCTTT,CASSLPRDRVTENTEAFF
12,NA,TRBV10-3,many,TRBJ2-7,TGTGCCATCAGTTCGGACGGCTACGAGCAGTACTTC,CAISSDGYEQYF
13,TRBD1,TRBV5-1,many,TRBJ2-7,TGCGCCTCTCACCGGGACAGTTCCTACGAGCAGTACTTC,CASHRDSSYEQYF
14,TRBD2,TRBV6-1,many,TRBJ2-7,TGTGCCAGCAGGTTGACTAGCGGATCCTACGAGCAGTACTTC,CASRLTSGSYEQYF
18,TRBD2,TRBV15,NA,TRBJ2-1,TGTGCCACCAGCAGATTTACGGGGATAGCGGGAGAAGGGGATGAGCAGTTCTTC,CATSRFTGIAGEGDEQFF
15,NA,TRBV20-1,NA,TRBJ2-7,TGCAGTGCTAGAGCGGAAGGACACTACTCCTACGAGCAGTACTTC,CSARAEGHYSYEQYF
14,NA,TRBV13,few,TRBJ2-2,TGTGCCAGCAGCTCGAATGGGGTCTCCGGGGAGCTGTTTTTT,CASSSNGVSGELFF
14,TRBD1,TRBV5-1,many,TRBJ2-7,TGTGCCAGCAGTTGGGGACAGGGATCCTACGAGCAGTACTTC,CASSWGQGSYEQYF
16,TRBD1,TRBV3-1,many,TRBJ1-2,TGTGCCAGCAGCCACCGACAGGGTGGTGTTGGCTATGGCTACACCTTC,CASSHRQGGVGYGYTF
15,NA,TRBV7-9,few,TRBJ2-2,TGTGCCAGCAGCTTAGCAGGGAGCAACACCGGGGAGCTGTTTTTT,CASSLAGSNTGELFF
13,NA,TRBV28,few,TRBJ2-1,TGTGCCAGCACGAGGGGCGGAATCAATGAGCAGTTCTTC,CASTRGGINEQFF
15,NA,TRBV19,NA,TRBJ1-2,TGTGCCAGTAGTATCCGCCCCGGGGGTCCTACTGGCTACACCTTC,CASSIRPGGPTGYTF
15,TRBD1,TRBV12-3/TRBV12-4,many,TRBJ1-1,TGTGCCAGCAGGCCAACAGGGGGCATGAACACTGAAGCTTTCTTT,CASRPTGGMNTEAFF
17,TRBD2,TRBV9,many,TRBJ2-2,TGTGCCAGCAGCGTGGATAGACTAGCGGGAGTCACCGGGGAGCTGTTTTTT,CASSVDRLAGVTGELFF
15,TRBD1,TRBV29-1,few,TRBJ2-7,TGCAGCGTTGAAGATCCGGGACAGGGCTTGGGAGAGCAGCACTTC,CSVEDPGQGLGEQHF
17,TRBD1,TRBV29-1,NA,TRBJ1-2,TGCAGCGTTGAAGTGAACGACCCGGGACAGGTTAACTATGGCTACACCTTC,CSVEVNDPGQVNYGYTF
15,NA,TRBV2,many,TRBJ1-6,TGTGCCAGCAGTGAGTCGGGGGGCGATAATTCACCCCTCCACTTT,CASSESGGDNSPLHF
17,TRBD1,TRBV7-8,many,TRBJ1-6,TGTGCCAGCAGCTTACAGGGACAGAGCTCCTATAATTCACCCCTCCACTTT,CASSLQGQSSYNSPLHF
12,NA,TRBV29-1,NA,TRBJ2-3,TGCAGCGTTGAACTAGGCACAGATACGCAGTATTTT,CSVELGTDTQYF
15,NA,TRBV2,many,TRBJ1-1,TGTGCCAGCACCAAGATGGACAGTGGGAACACTGAAGCTTTCTTT,CASTKMDSGNTEAFF
16,TRBD2,TRBV5-5,NA,TRBJ2-1,TGTGCCAGCAGCCACTCCGGGACTAGCGACTACAATGAGCAGTTCTTC,CASSHSGTSDYNEQFF
13,NA,TRBV11-2,NA,TRBJ2-1,TGTGCCAGCAGCTTATCTCAGGGGACTGAGCAGTTCTTC,CASSLSQGTEQFF
16,NA,TRBV6-2/TRBV6-3,NA,TRBJ2-1,TGTGCCAGCAGTTATGGTGGTGGCAGGGCCTACAATGAGCAGTTCTTC,CASSYGGGRAYNEQFF
14,NA,TRBV2,NA,TRBJ2-5,TGTACCAGCAGTGTTCGGGTCTCCCAAGAGACCCAGTACTTC,CTSSVRVSQETQYF
14,NA,TRBV6-1,many,TRBJ2-7,TGTGCCAGCAGGGCAGACAGGCTAATCTACGAGCAGTACTTC,CASRADRLIYEQYF
15,NA,TRBV11-2,many,TRBJ2-5,TGTGCCAGCAGCTTTTACCGGGAGAGGCAAGAGACCCAGTACTTC,CASSFYRERQETQYF
15,NA,TRBV19,NA,TRBJ1-1,TGTGCCAGTAGTATGGGGGGCCGGGTGAACACTGAAGCTTTCTTT,CASSMGGRVNTEAFF
14,TRBD2,TRBV20-1,many,TRBJ2-7,TGCAGTGCTAGAATGGCGGGAGGCTCCTACGAGCAGTACTTC,CSARMAGGSYEQYF
14,TRBD1,TRBV5-1,NA,TRBJ2-7,TGCGCCAGCAGCAAAGGGACAGTTGCCTACGAGCAGTACTTC,CASSKGTVAYEQYF
17,TRBD2,TRBV11-1,many,TRBJ2-2,TGTGCCAGCAGCTTAGATATAGCGGGAGGTTACACCGGGGAGCTGTTTTTT,CASSLDIAGGYTGELFF
14,NA,TRBV12-3/TRBV12-4,many,TRBJ1-4,TGTGCCAGCAGTTCTCAAGCAACTAATGAAAAACTGTTTTTT,CASSSQATNEKLFF
17,TRBD1,TRBV15,NA,TRBJ1-5,TGTGCCACCAGCAGGAAACGGGGACAGCCCCGTAATCAGCCCCAGCATTTT,CATSRKRGQPRNQPQHF
14,NA,TRBV6-5,many,TRBJ2-7,TGTGCCAGCAGTTACTCAGGGGGTGGTTACGAGCAGTACTTC,CASSYSGGGYEQYF
14,TRBD2,TRBV20-1,NA,TRBJ2-7,TGCAGTTCTAGAGCGGGACTAGCGGTCTACGAGCAGTACTTC,CSSRAGLAVYEQYF